Included here is one T cell receptor beta chain sequence, with context. Its antigen is currently unknown. This entry belongs to a study of human T cells and chemical hapten exposure. As for the study in general: Upper back patch tests used 0.01% DPC, scored after 6 days.

Original processing methods: Samples ranged from roughly 23,224 to 690,600 TCRs, with a median of about 96,000. TCRdb redid the calling of the RACE reads with MiXCR, one entry per CDR3 protein. The authors' filters were not applied to this entry. The sample lists 180,000 or so distinct CDR3 sequences, roughly 14% seen once, with 1.7% in the top ten. Overall study findings and caveats: Donors had alopecia, so their immune response may differ from healthy people's.

The CDR3 extends over 13 amino acids. Trimming cost V 6 bases and J 4 bases, with 12 bases left between them. In germline, CDR1 is MDHEN, CDR2 SYDVKM. Regarding time point: patch test 1, 2 weeks after DPC sensitization. Specified treatment: therapeutic diphenylcyclopropenone sensitization with weekly scalp DPC. Investigators collected blood before applying each patch test. Sequenced here: whole blood, sampled in connection with sensitization to the hapten diphenylcyclopropenone (DPC). This sequence originates from a woman aged 25 to 39 with alopecia areata. Some clones in this sample may be carry-over from other donors' samples. The chain employs TRBV28 and TRBJ1-2; perhaps TRBD1 as D (5 bases). CDR3 nucleotides: TGTGCCAGCAGGGACAACATCTTCTATGGCTACACCTTC. Its protein product is CASRDNIFYGYTF.